Shown below are 17 T cell receptor beta chains from a single sample sequenced in a study of T-cell memory formation after mild COVID-19. TCRdb re-called the 5' RACE reads with MiXCR, one entry per CDR3 protein. Of 450,000 to 700,000 distinct CDR3 sequences listed, roughly 18% are singletons. The sequenced material came from PBMCs or a T cell subset sorted from them (not recorded which). These receptors originate from an adult woman who had mild COVID-19 (a few samples of this study predate the infection). Cell type and time point are not known.

The J gene is TRBJ2-1, the V gene TRBV5-1; 7 bases align to TRBD1. With V trimmed by 2 bases and J by 5 bases, 4 bases remained unmatched. The CDR3 length is 14 residues. Germline values: CDR1 SGHRS, CDR2 YFSETQ. The CDR3 region is CASSLGTADNEQFF. DNA of the CDR3: TGCGCCAGCAGCTTAGGGACAGCAGACAATGAGCAGTTCTTC. Filled out from reference TRBV5-1 and TRBJ2-1, the complete variable domain reads KAGVTQTPRYLIKTRGQQVTLSCSPISGHRSVSWYQQTPGQGLQFLFEYFSETQRNKGNFPGRFSGRQFSNSRSEMNVSTLELGDSALYLCASSLGTADNEQFFGPGTRLTVL.

This clonotype was detected a few times. The rearrangement joins TRBV7-9 to TRBJ2-3; 11 bases are a match to TRBD2. The CDR3 consists of 18 residues. Germline V CDR1 and CDR2: SEHNR, FQNEAQ (reference sequence). Trimming removed 1 base from V and 4 bases from J; junction bases left unmatched: 10. The CDR3 is CASSLETYSGGAADTQYF. For the CDR3, the DNA is TGTGCCAGCAGCTTAGAGACCTATAGCGGGGGGGCCGCAGATACGCAGTATTTT.

This clonotype was observed at least ten times. The J gene is TRBJ2-5, the V gene TRBV7-2, with 10 bases lining up with TRBD1. Germline V CDR1 and CDR2: SGHTA, FQGNSA. The length of the CDR3 is 14 residues. Trimming cost V 7 bases and J 9 bases; bases outside gene matches: 11. The CDR3 here is CASTLTRQGAAQYF. In DNA, the CDR3 is TGTGCCAGCACCCTAACCCGACAGGGGGCGGCCCAGTACTTC.

A single count supports this clonotype. The chain combines TRBV7-2 with TRBJ1-2, with D unclear. V lost 4 bases and J 8 bases, leaving 20 bases between the germline ends. Germline V gives CDR1 SGHTA, CDR2 FQGNSA. The length of the CDR3 is 15 residues. CDR3 bases: TGTGCCAGCAGCTCCTACGGCCTGGAACGAGGGGGCTACACCTTC. Protein: CASSSYGLERGGYTF.

CDR3: CATSDFKILQGARTDTQYF. Here the CDR3 DNA reads TGTGCCACCAGTGATTTCAAGATATTACAGGGGGCTAGGACAGATACGCAGTATTTT. The chain employs TRBV24-1 and TRBJ2-3; 9 positions agree with TRBD1. Germline values: CDR1 KGHDR, CDR2 SFDVKD. The CDR3 runs 19 residues. V trimming: 1 base; J trimming: 3 bases; junction bases outside the gene matches: 13.

A few counts support this clonotype. The chain recombines TRBV20-1 with TRBJ2-7, with 7 bases aligning to TRBD1. The junction had 11 bases not matched to a gene; V was cut back by 4 bases and J by 2 bases. This CDR3 region has 15 residues. CDR1 and CDR2 (germline): DFQATT, SNEGSKA (reference sequence). The chain's CDR3 is CSANDRALGTYEQYF. The CDR3 DNA follows: TGCAGTGCTAACGACAGGGCACTAGGCACCTACGAGCAGTACTTC.

This clonotype was counted a few times. This CDR3 is CASSLGSRGPSSGNTIYF. The CDR3 DNA is TGTGCCAGCAGCTTAGGGTCCAGGGGGCCTAGCTCTGGAAACACCATATATTTT. The V call is TRBV11-2, the J call TRBJ1-3; TRBD1 agrees at 8 bases. Germline CDR1 is SGHAT and CDR2 is FQNNGV. J gave up 0 bases and V 1 base, and 8 bases lay outside the gene matches. The CDR3 totals 18 residues.

This clonotype was picked up a small number of times. This chain joins TRBV6-5 and TRBJ2-7; D gene uncertain. This CDR3 has 13 residues. CDR1 is MNHEY, CDR2 SVGAGI, per germline. V was clipped by 3 bases and J by 3 bases, with 9 bases between them. CDR3 DNA sequence: TGTGCCAGCAGTTATAAGGTCCACTACGAGCAGTACTTC. Translating it yields CASSYKVHYEQYF.

The chain employs TRBV20-1 and TRBJ1-1; TRBD1 matches 9 bases. V was clipped by 3 bases and J by 4 bases; unmatched bases: 6. The CDR3 is 14 amino acids. CDR1 is DFQATT and CDR2 is SNEGSKA in the germline V gene (reference sequence). The CDR3 here is CSASRTGEVTEAFF. CDR3 coding DNA: TGCAGTGCTAGCAGGACAGGGGAGGTCACTGAAGCTTTCTTT.

The chain is built from TRBV5-1 and TRBJ2-5; unclear D gene. The CDR3 sequence is 15 residues long. Between the trimmed V and J ends, which lost 0 bases and 5 bases, there was a span of 14 bases. From germline, CDR1 is SGHRS and CDR2 YFSETQ. CDR3 in DNA: TGCGCCAGCAGCTTGGAGTACAGTGGCCGGGAGACCCAGTACTTC. This codes for CASSLEYSGRETQYF.

The chain has TRBV5-1 and TRBJ1-1; 7 nucleotides agree with TRBD1. Germline CDR1 reads SGHRS; CDR2 reads YFSETQ. The CDR3 extends over 16 amino acids. The V segment lost 1 base and the J segment 4 bases; nucleotides outside the gene matches: 10. CDR3 bases: TGCGCCAGCAGCTTGTCTACCAGGGGGATCGTCACTGAAGCTTTCTTT. This gives the protein CASSLSTRGIVTEAFF. Looking up the rest from reference TRBV5-1 and TRBJ1-1 gives the full variable domain: KAGVTQTPRYLIKTRGQQVTLSCSPISGHRSVSWYQQTPGQGLQFLFEYFSETQRNKGNFPGRFSGRQFSNSRSEMNVSTLELGDSALYLCASSLSTRGIVTEAFFGQGTRLTVV.

This clonotype was seen a handful of times. The rearrangement links TRBV5-5 to TRBJ1-1, with 8 bases fitting TRBD1. This CDR3 contains 16 residues. CDR1 is SGHKS and CDR2 is YYEKEE in the germline V gene (reference sequence). V trimming: 4 bases; J trimming: 4 bases; junction bases outside the gene matches: 12. CDR3 sequence (DNA): TGTGCCAGCAGCAACGAGGACAGGGATTTGGTCACTGAAGCTTTCTTT. Its translation: CASSNEDRDLVTEAFF.

V is TRBV20-1 and J is TRBJ2-1, with a possible D match to TRBD2 (5 bases). Germline V lookup: CDR1 DFQATT, CDR2 SNEGSKA (reference sequence). The CDR3 has 16 amino acids. V was trimmed by 1 base and J by 1 base, leaving 14 bases between them. The CDR3 DNA reads TGCAGTGCTAGAGTCTCCTCTGGCGGGTCCTACAATGAGCAGTTCTTC. It is translated as CSARVSSGGSYNEQFF.

This clonotype was counted a single time. The V call is TRBV9, the J call TRBJ2-4; 8 bases align to TRBD1. The length of the CDR3 is 17 residues. V trimming: 0 bases; J trimming: 7 bases; junction bases outside the gene matches: 12. Looked up from germline, CDR1 is SGDLS and CDR2 is YYNGEE. The CDR3 DNA reads TGTGCCAGCAGCGTAGCCCCGGTCGGCAGACAGGGGAACATTCAGTACTTC. Amino acids: CASSVAPVGRQGNIQYF.

The gene calls are TRBV7-9 and TRBJ1-3, with 7 bases that match TRBD1. V was pared by 4 bases and J by 0 bases, with 9 bases of the junction left unmatched. CDR1 is SEHNR and CDR2 is FQNEAQ in the germline V gene (reference sequence). CDR3 size: 17 residues. CDR3 DNA: TGTGCCAGCAGCTCCCTATCCGACAGGGACTCTGGAAACACCATATATTTT. The encoded protein is CASSSLSDRDSGNTIYF.

This clonotype has a handful of counts. The chain links TRBV7-6 to TRBJ2-1; 8 positions agree with TRBD2. After removal of 3 bases from V and 5 bases from J, the junction contained 12 bases not matched to a gene. CDR3 length: 17 amino acids. In germline, CDR1 is SGHVS, CDR2 FNYEAQ. Written as DNA, the CDR3 is TGTGCCAGCAGCTTGATGGGGCGGGGGGCGGTGCACAATGAGCAGTTCTTC. Translated: CASSLMGRGAVHNEQFF.

The chain is built from TRBV7-8 and TRBJ1-1, with unresolved D. Looked up from germline, CDR1 is SGHVS and CDR2 is FQNEAQ. Deletions cut 2 bases from V and 0 bases from J, with 10 bases between. The CDR3 contains 15 residues. CDR3 sequence reads: CASSLSQDLNTEAFF. CDR3 bases: TGTGCCAGCAGCTTAAGCCAGGATCTGAACACTGAAGCTTTCTTT.